The rows below give T cell receptor beta chains drawn from one sample of a study of CXCR3-negative and CXCR3-positive naive CD8 T cells. Each CDR3 protein gets one entry in TCRdb, which reprocessed the 5' RACE reads and gives no DNA. The sample table sets out about 50,000 distinct CDR3 sequences. Sequencing input: naive CXCR3+ CD8+ T cells from blood. Receptors originate from a human donor in good health. Some clones in this sample may be carry-over from other donors' samples. Each CDR3 is given with its conserved first and last residue. Fields, in order: V gene, J gene, CDR3 length, CDR3 protein.

>TRBV6-1|TRBJ1-1|12
CASTMTGRGAFF
>TRBV7-2|TRBJ2-7|16
CASSLTSGGSLLEQYF
>TRBV29-1|TRBJ2-1|14
CSVEESGRHNEQFF
>TRBV20-1|TRBJ2-1|17
CSARPTRQGVSYNEQFF
>TRBV4-3|TRBJ2-5|14
CASSQAAGGETQYF
>TRBV7-6|TRBJ2-2|15
CASSLWTDATGELFF
>TRBV11-3|TRBJ1-1|12
CASSLAGTEAFF
>TRBV12-3/TRBV12-4|TRBJ2-3|15
CASSPVQASTDTQYF
>TRBV7-2|TRBJ2-3|21
CASSLLEGLAGALPSTDTQYF
>TRBV11-2|TRBJ2-7|14
CASSHPGPKYEQYF
>TRBV5-1|TRBJ1-5|16
CASSLGDGGTNQPQHF
>TRBV7-3|TRBJ2-7|13
CASSLDGDYAQYF
>TRBV5-1|TRBJ2-1|14
CASSLLSPNNEQFF
>TRBV29-1|TRBJ1-3|11
CSGDLGNTIYF
>TRBV20-1|TRBJ1-5|16
CSARDPQLGANQPQHF
>TRBV28|TRBJ2-5|15
CASTLTSGHQETQYF
>TRBV29-1|TRBJ1-1|12
CSVLEGPTEAFF
>TRBV25-1|TRBJ2-5|16
CASSEFSGGLRETQYF
>TRBV7-6|TRBJ1-3|17
CASSYEPTGLSGNTIYF
>TRBV6-6|TRBJ1-5|15
CASSRGQGGNQPQHF
>TRBV7-6|TRBJ2-1|17
CASSRAPPGQRYNEQFF
>TRBV4-3|TRBJ2-1|15
CASSQEGGSYNEQFF
>TRBV4-3|TRBJ2-3|18
CASSQGLAGGPPTDTQYF
>TRBV6-2/TRBV6-3|TRBJ2-7|18
CASSRPRAGGPKPREQYF
>TRBV6-2/TRBV6-3|TRBJ2-1|13
CASSYWQGNEQFF
>TRBV4-3|TRBJ1-1|16
CASSQDSVHVNTEAFF
>TRBV7-3|TRBJ1-2|15
CASSPPGPQLTGYTF
>TRBV2|TRBJ1-1|13
CASRRSRNAEAFF
>TRBV29-1|TRBJ2-2|13
CSVEQDNTGELFF
>TRBV6-6|TRBJ1-1|15
CASSYSRETNTEAFF
>TRBV6-4|TRBJ2-1|16
CASSDQASGGANEQFF
>TRBV7-2|TRBJ2-1|18
CASSSYPQRGPPYNEQFF
>TRBV10-3|TRBJ2-7|13
CAISESTGYEQYF
>TRBV14|TRBJ2-5|14
CASSQFRGLETQYF
>TRBV6-2/TRBV6-3|TRBJ2-7|16
CASSYSKSAGAYEQYF
>TRBV7-8|TRBJ2-7|14
CASSPSYEIYEQYF
>TRBV7-2|TRBJ2-3|14
CASSLQGMTDTQYF
>TRBV7-6|TRBJ2-5|15
CASSLFRGRLETQYF
>TRBV27|TRBJ1-2|15
CASSPSSGPSYGYTF
>TRBV12-3/TRBV12-4|TRBJ1-1|12
CASHPGVTEAFF
>TRBV6-6|TRBJ1-1|16
CASSPLPGGAYGEAFF
>TRBV7-2|TRBJ2-5|16
CASSLVLAVVQETQYF
>TRBV10-3|TRBJ2-5|15
CAISDPGALQETQYF
>TRBV11-2|TRBJ2-3|16
CASSLVASGGLDTQYF
>TRBV5-1|TRBJ2-7|14
CASSVTGSYYEQYF
>TRBV1|TRBJ2-7|18
CTSSPDRQRLAGDYEQYF
>TRBV12-3/TRBV12-4|TRBJ2-4|14
CASSYGQGKDIQYF
>TRBV20-1|TRBJ2-3|13
CSAALGGPDTQYF
>TRBV6-2/TRBV6-3|TRBJ2-1|14
CASSYWDRVNEQFF
>TRBV10-3|TRBJ1-1|15
CAISESVGINTEAFF
>TRBV20-1|TRBJ2-5|14
CSAVAGGSGETQYF
>TRBV12-5|TRBJ1-3|17
CASGPRSRASSGNTIYF
>TRBV12-3/TRBV12-4|TRBJ2-3|18
CASRSLTSGSGGLDTQYF
>TRBV6-2/TRBV6-3|TRBJ2-7|16
CASSPRDRTESYEQYF
>TRBV29-1|TRBJ2-7|15
CSVGAPGQGNYEQYF
>TRBV3-1|TRBJ2-3|22
CASSQVPGQGASSNGLTDTQYF